This T cell receptor beta chain is from a study of human T cells and chemical hapten exposure. The time point is: pre-sensitization, week 0. Specified treatment: therapeutic diphenylcyclopropenone sensitization with weekly scalp DPC. It was from unfractionated whole blood that total RNA was extracted. Germline CDR1 SQVTM, CDR2 ANQGSEA. There are 12 residues in the CDR3. V lost 5 bases to trimming and J lost 4 bases; unmatched junction nucleotides: 4. This clonotype has a count of ten or more. What it binds is not known. TCRdb fed the RACE reads into MiXCR, producing one record per CDR3 protein. The profile shows 35,000 to 50,000 distinct CDR3 sequences, roughly a tenth of them singletons. Whole-study findings and limits: DPC sensitization produced no change in TCRs with frequency above 1 in 1000.

The chain carries TRBV29-1 and TRBJ2-5; the match to TRBD1 covers 7 bases. This TCR derives from a man younger than 45 with alopecia areata. Some clones in this sample may be carry-over from other donors' samples. The sample in question was whole blood, obtained in connection with sensitization to the hapten diphenylcyclopropenone (DPC). CDR3 bases: TGCAGCGTTAGACAGGGTGGAGAGACCCAGTACTTC. This gives the protein CSVRQGGETQYF.